This T cell receptor beta chain is drawn from a study of blood T cell repertoires in COVID-19. CDR3 length equals 17 residues. This table comes from immunoSEQ multiplex PCR, and its TCRdb copy is limited to in-frame clones, with some not included. Found here are about 340,000 clones, over 70% of them singletons; the top ten hold almost 3%. The specimen sequenced was peripheral blood. The chain joins TRBV21-1 to TRBJ1-6; the D call TRBD1 from the table was never checked on the DNA. TRBV21-1 is a pseudogene segment. The TCR was taken from a man aged 30 to 39 with active or convalescent COVID-19. This chain's CDR3 is CASSKTGGRRIDSPLHF. Written as DNA, the CDR3 is TGTGCCAGCAGCAAGACAGGGGGCCGAAGGATTGATTCACCCCTCCACTTT.